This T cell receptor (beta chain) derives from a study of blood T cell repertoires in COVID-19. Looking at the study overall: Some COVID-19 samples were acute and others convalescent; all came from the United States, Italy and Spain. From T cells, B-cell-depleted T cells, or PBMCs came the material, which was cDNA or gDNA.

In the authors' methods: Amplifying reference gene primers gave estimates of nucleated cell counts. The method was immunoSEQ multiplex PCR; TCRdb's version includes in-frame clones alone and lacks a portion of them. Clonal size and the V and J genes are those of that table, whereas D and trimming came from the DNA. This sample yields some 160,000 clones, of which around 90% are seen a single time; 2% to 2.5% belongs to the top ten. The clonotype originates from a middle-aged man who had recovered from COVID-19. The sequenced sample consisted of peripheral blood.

CDR3 sequence: CSASNPNMNTEAFF. The CDR3 region has the DNA TGCAGTGCTAGTAACCCCAACATGAACACTGAAGCTTTCTTT. V is TRBV20-1 and J is TRBJ1-1, with D hard to call. Germline assignment: CDR1 DFQATT and CDR2 SNEGSKA (reference sequence). This CDR3 comprises 14 residues. The V and J ends lost 3 bases and 0 bases respectively, with 11 bases between them.